A single sample is the source of the 6 T cell receptor beta chains below, sequenced in a study of sequential checkpoint blockade in melanoma. Treatment reported: randomized to nivolumab then ipilimumab (arm A) or the reverse (arm B). Data came from immunoSEQ multiplex PCR; TCRdb stores just in-frame clones and leaves some out. The sample yields about 17,000 clones, around 63% seen once. This specimen consisted of CD8+ T cells sorted from blood (inferred from file names), obtained from a patient given nivolumab and ipilimumab in sequence. Receptor source: a human donor with melanoma.

The chain is built from TRBV5-4 and TRBJ2-3, with a weak D call TRBD2 (7 bases). The CDR3 extends over 15 amino acids. CDR1 is SGHNT, CDR2 YYREEE, per germline (reference sequence). The V and J ends lost 1 base and 5 bases respectively, with 14 bases between them. CDR3 sequence: CASSLWRGPGDTQYF. CDR3 nucleotide sequence: TGTGCCAGCAGCTTGTGGCGGGGGCCGGGAGATACGCAGTATTTT. Variable domain in full (rest from reference TRBV5-4 and TRBJ2-3): ETGVTQSPTHLIKTRGQQVTLRCSSQSGHNTVSWYQQALGQGPQFIFQYYREEENGRGNFPPRFSGLQFPNYSSELNVNALELDDSALYLCASSLWRGPGDTQYFGPGTRLTVL.

The gene calls are TRBV7-9 and TRBJ2-1; 7 nucleotides match TRBD2. Trimming at V came to 5 bases and at J to 6 bases, leaving 10 bases not matched to a gene. This CDR3 is 15 amino acids long. Per germline, CDR1 SEHNR and CDR2 FQNEAQ (reference sequence). CDR3 sequence: CASSHSLAAFNEQFF. CDR3 bases: TGTGCCAGCAGCCATTCCCTAGCGGCTTTCAATGAGCAGTTCTTC.

This clone was counted only a few times. This chain joins TRBV6-5 and TRBJ1-5; 8 bases are a match to TRBD1. The CDR3 length is 15 residues. Germline V CDR1 and CDR2: MNHEY, SVGAGI. J was trimmed by 0 bases and V by 6 bases; bases with no gene match: 4. CDR3 coding DNA: TGTGCCAGCAGAGTGACAGGGGATAGCAATCAGCCCCAGCATTTT. This encodes CASRVTGDSNQPQHF.

V and J are TRBV11-2 and TRBJ2-7, with TRBD1 matching 7 bases. CDR1 and CDR2 from the germline V gene are SGHAT and FQNNGV. Losses at the gene ends were 5 bases for V and 6 bases for J; bases not matched to a gene: 19. This CDR3 has 17 residues. CDR3 bases: TGTGCCAGCAGCCAAGGGCAAGGGGGACAGTGGTGGAGCGAGCAGTACTTC. Amino acid sequence: CASSQGQGGQWWSEQYF.

J is TRBJ2-1 and V is TRBV6-4, with 10 positions matching TRBD2. Losses at the gene ends were 4 bases for V and 0 bases for J; bases not matched to a gene: 0. The CDR3 is made up of 15 amino acids. The germline CDR1 and CDR2 sequences are MRHNA and SNTAGT. The CDR3 protein is CASSVAGGSYNEQFF. CDR3 bases: TGTGCCAGCAGTGTAGCGGGAGGCTCCTACAATGAGCAGTTCTTC.

The sample holds a few counts of this clone. The V gene is TRBV4-2, the J gene TRBJ2-6; 10 nucleotides agree with TRBD1. With 3 bases clipped from V and 0 bases from J, the junction kept 2 bases outside the gene matches. This CDR3 is built from 17 residues. Germline CDR1 reads LGHNA; CDR2 reads YNFKEQ. The CDR3 DNA reads TGTGCCAGCAGCCACCGGGACAGGGGCTCTGGGGCCAACGTCCTGACTTTC. Its translation is CASSHRDRGSGANVLTF.